The 15 T cell receptor beta chains presented below share a single source sample, sequenced in a study of T cell changes during pregnancy in multiple sclerosis. The data were produced by immunoSEQ multiplex PCR, yet TCRdb's version contains in-frame clones alone and is incomplete. Of 90,000 to 120,000 clones listed, 85% to 95% are singletons. Source: peripheral blood, taken in the third trimester of pregnancy. The source is a female donor in good health, enrolled as a control in a pregnancy study.

V is TRBV30 and J is TRBJ1-1; a possible D gene is TRBD1 (5 bases). V gave up 4 bases and J gave up 0 bases, with 9 bases separating them. The CDR3 length is 13 residues. The V gene's germline CDR1 is GTSNPN and CDR2 SVGIG (reference sequence). CDR3 sequence reads: CAWTQGLNTEAFF. The CDR3 region has the DNA TGTGCCTGGACCCAGGGATTGAACACTGAAGCTTTCTTT.

V gene TRBV6-5 combines with J gene TRBJ1-4; D may be TRBD1 (6 bases). CDR1 and CDR2 from the germline V gene are MNHEY and SVGAGI. The CDR3 is made up of 16 amino acids. V was pared by 0 bases and J by 7 bases, with 15 bases between. CDR3 region: CASSYSTYRVGEKLFF. CDR3 coding DNA: TGTGCCAGCAGTTACTCGACTTACAGGGTTGGTGAAAAACTGTTTTTT.

This sequence joins TRBV6-5 and TRBJ2-2; no clear D gene. Trimming left V 6 bases short and J 1 base short, with 12 bases between. CDR3 length: 15 amino acids. The germline V gene encodes CDR1 MNHEY and CDR2 SVGAGI. The CDR3 is CASSRRRQNTGELFF. CDR3 DNA: TGTGCCAGCAGCCGACGGCGGCAGAACACCGGGGAGCTGTTTTTT.

This clone was detected once. V usage is TRBV28 and J usage is TRBJ2-3; D is unclear. CDR3 size: 12 residues. Trimming took off 6 bases at V and 13 bases at J, with 17 bases between the two ends. Germline V gives CDR1 MDHEN, CDR2 SYDVKM. DNA for the CDR3: TGTGCCAGCAGCCCCGAGGCTCGATGGAAGTATTTT. Translation: CASSPEARWKYF.

This sequence joins TRBV19 and TRBJ1-5, with D possibly being TRBD1 (6 bases). Trimming removed 9 bases at V and 7 bases at J, with 16 bases between. This CDR3 is built from 13 residues. CDR1 and CDR2 (germline): LNHDA, SQIVND (reference sequence). The CDR3 region is CASNDRTKQPQHF. The CDR3 DNA reads TGTGCCAGCAACGACAGGACCAAACAGCCCCAGCATTTT.

The chain joins TRBV7-8 to TRBJ1-3, with 8 bases lining up with TRBD1. Germline lookup yields CDR1 SGHVS and CDR2 FQNEAQ. The CDR3 is 17 amino acids. Trimming cost V 0 bases and J 2 bases; bases outside gene matches: 6. This CDR3 is CASSLASGGFPGNTIYF. In DNA, the CDR3 is TGTGCCAGCAGCTTAGCCTCAGGGGGCTTTCCTGGAAACACCATATATTTT.

The V call is TRBV28, the J call TRBJ1-5; the D is unclear. With 5 bases removed from V and 1 base from J, the gap between germline ends came to 12 bases. The CDR3 is 15 amino acids. Germline CDR1 reads MDHEN; CDR2 reads SYDVKM. The CDR3 region has the DNA TGTGCCAGCAGTATTTTCCAGGTGAGCAATCAGCCCCAGCATTTT. The encoded protein is CASSIFQVSNQPQHF.

The genes are TRBV18 and TRBJ1-6; TRBD1 is a possible D gene (5 bases). Germline lookup yields CDR1 KGHSH and CDR2 LQKENI. Between the trimmed V and J ends, which lost 1 base and 5 bases, there was a span of 9 bases. The CDR3 runs 15 residues. The CDR3 region is CASSPQGNHNSPLHF. The CDR3 nucleotides read TGTGCCAGCTCACCACAGGGGAACCATAATTCACCCCTCCACTTT.

V gene TRBV18 combines with J gene TRBJ1-4; 7 bases map to TRBD1. V was clipped by 5 bases and J by 3 bases; unmatched bases: 12. Germline CDR1 is KGHSH and CDR2 is LQKENI. CDR3 length: 17 amino acids. The CDR3 coding sequence is TGTGCCAGCTCATCAAATCACCTGGGGACAGCTAATGAAAAACTGTTTTTT. It encodes CASSSNHLGTANEKLFF.

The V gene is TRBV5-1, the J gene TRBJ2-3; 8 bases match TRBD1. The CDR3 loop spans 14 amino acids. The V and J ends lost 4 bases and 6 bases, in that order; junction bases with no gene match: 7. In germline, CDR1 is SGHRS, CDR2 YFSETQ. The CDR3 DNA sequence: TGCGCCAGCAGCGCGAGACAGGGGTCGGATACGCAGTATTTT. Encoded protein: CASSARQGSDTQYF.

The chain couples TRBV7-9 to TRBJ1-5; D perhaps matches TRBD1 (6 bases). Germline assignment: CDR1 SEHNR and CDR2 FQNEAQ (reference sequence). The V and J ends lost 3 bases and 2 bases respectively, with 11 bases between them. This CDR3 has 15 residues. CDR3 sequence: CASSFGGRGNQPQHF. CDR3 in DNA: TGTGCCAGCAGCTTTGGGGGCCGGGGCAATCAGCCCCAGCATTTT.

The chain has TRBV4-1 and TRBJ2-3, with D possibly being TRBD2 (5 bases). In germline, CDR1 is MGHRA, CDR2 YSYEKL. This CDR3 spans 15 amino acids. With 3 bases removed from V and 1 base from J, the gap between germline ends came to 11 bases. CDR3 sequence (DNA): TGCGCCAGCAGCCAGTCTTACGGGGGCACAGATACGCAGTATTTT. Translating gives CASSQSYGGTDTQYF.

The chain has TRBV29-1 and TRBJ1-4; D may be TRBD1 (6 bases). The CDR3 length is 13 residues. Trimming took 2 bases from V and 3 from J, leaving 7 bases between them. Germline CDR1 is SQVTM and CDR2 is ANQGSEA. The CDR3, as DNA: TGCAGCGTTGAACAGGGGCCTAATGAAAAACTGTTTTTT. Translated: CSVEQGPNEKLFF.

V and J are TRBV2 and TRBJ2-1; 15 nucleotides agree with TRBD2. This CDR3 contains 18 residues. J gave up 8 bases and V 2 bases, and 10 bases lay outside the gene matches. Germline CDR1 SNHLY, CDR2 FYNNEI. The CDR3 spells CASSELGLAGGPVDEQFF. The CDR3 bases are TGTGCCAGCAGTGAACTCGGACTAGCGGGGGGGCCCGTCGATGAGCAGTTCTTC. Using reference TRBV2 and TRBJ2-1 for the parts outside the CDR3, the full variable domain is EPEVTQTPSHQVTQMGQEVILRCVPISNHLYFYWYRQILGQKVEFLVSFYNNEISEKSEIFDDQFSVERPDGSNFTLKIRSTKLEDSAMYFCASSELGLAGGPVDEQFFGPGTRLTVL.

The chain has TRBV9 and TRBJ2-7, with 11 bases fitting TRBD1. CDR1 is SGDLS and CDR2 is YYNGEE in the germline V gene. CDR3 size: 15 residues. Trimming took 4 bases from V and 2 from J; bases not matched to a gene: 5. The CDR3 nucleotides read TGTGCCAGCAGCCAGGGACAGGGGGTTCCCTACGAGCAGTACTTC. The encoded protein is CASSQGQGVPYEQYF.